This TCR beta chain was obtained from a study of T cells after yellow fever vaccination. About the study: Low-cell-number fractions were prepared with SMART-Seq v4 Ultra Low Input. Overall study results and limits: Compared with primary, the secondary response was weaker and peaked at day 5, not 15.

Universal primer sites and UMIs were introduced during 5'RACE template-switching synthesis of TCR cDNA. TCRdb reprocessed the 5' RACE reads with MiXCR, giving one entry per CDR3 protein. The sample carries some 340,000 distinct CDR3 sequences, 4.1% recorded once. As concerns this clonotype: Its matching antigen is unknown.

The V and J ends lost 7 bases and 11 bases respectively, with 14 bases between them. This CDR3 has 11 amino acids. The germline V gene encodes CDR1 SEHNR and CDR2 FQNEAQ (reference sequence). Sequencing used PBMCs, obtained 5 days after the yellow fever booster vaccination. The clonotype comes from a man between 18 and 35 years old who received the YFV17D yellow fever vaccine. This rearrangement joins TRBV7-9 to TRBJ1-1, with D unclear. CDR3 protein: CASTARIGAFF. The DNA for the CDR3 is TGTGCCAGCACCGCCAGGATCGGCGCTTTCTTT.